These T cell receptor beta chains were read from a single sample in a study of T cell repertoires in cytomegalovirus infection. TCRdb re-called the reads with MiXCR, one entry per CDR3 protein. The sample lists 170,000 or so distinct CDR3 sequences; approximately 18% were seen once. Sequenced: CD8+ T cells from PBMCs. The receptors stem from a human donor in good health (CMV status not recorded). Some clones in this sample may be carry-over from other donors' samples. CDR3s leave out the opening cysteine and the closing phenylalanine or tryptophan.

v_call,cdr3_aa
TRBV7-9,ASSFGPGIEKLF
TRBV6-2/TRBV6-3,ASSYSGQGPKLF
TRBV7-6,ASSTRRTSGRGEQF
TRBV20-1,SARLRTTEAF
TRBV7-9,ASSLDRDIRNEQF
TRBV28,ASSPVASGGVWEQY
TRBV7-6,ASSLVRGSVETQY
TRBV6-2/TRBV6-3,ASNAGIGGDTEAF
TRBV6-1,ASSEELGRAVAKETQY
TRBV7-9,ASSSRQDNSNQPQH
TRBV12-3/TRBV12-4,ASRRTGLHGNTIY
TRBV29-1,SVEIPGPGEGQY
TRBV29-1,SVEGLGAGEETQY
TRBV15,ATSRERPGANEKLF
TRBV7-2,ASSLGPLYEQY
TRBV10-3,VISESRTGGPYEQY
TRBV28,ASQRGTSTDTQY
TRBV7-9,ASQPPIGGNQETQY
TRBV5-5,ASSRRNTQYEQY
TRBV27,ASTASNEQF
TRBV7-2,ASSFDGDTGELF
TRBV20-1,SAHTGSGTYEQY
TRBV5-6,ASSSEYFYGYT
TRBV6-2/TRBV6-3,ASSRYRDTISYEQY
TRBV7-6,ASSPLGGELF
TRBV20-1,SARGGSGGAIAYEQY
TRBV29-1,SVEVGQNEQY
TRBV5-4,ASSRGGPSEGNEQF
TRBV27,ASSLARFGYEQY
TRBV20-1,SASRESGLSWLIYNEQF
TRBV5-6,ASSVDGYEQY
TRBV7-6,ASSAAGRDTQY
TRBV24-1,ATSDYSTDTQY
TRBV19,ASIGQRTDTQY
TRBV7-8,ASSPRFRGNEKLF
TRBV2,ASSDGTGGAYQPQH
TRBV7-9,ASAPRGSYEQY
TRBV7-9,ASSLEGGGLYEQY
TRBV6-2/TRBV6-3,ASVARDRGMYEQY
TRBV28,ASSLQDADTQY
TRBV19,ASSTISEEDQY
TRBV28,ASSTRDEQY